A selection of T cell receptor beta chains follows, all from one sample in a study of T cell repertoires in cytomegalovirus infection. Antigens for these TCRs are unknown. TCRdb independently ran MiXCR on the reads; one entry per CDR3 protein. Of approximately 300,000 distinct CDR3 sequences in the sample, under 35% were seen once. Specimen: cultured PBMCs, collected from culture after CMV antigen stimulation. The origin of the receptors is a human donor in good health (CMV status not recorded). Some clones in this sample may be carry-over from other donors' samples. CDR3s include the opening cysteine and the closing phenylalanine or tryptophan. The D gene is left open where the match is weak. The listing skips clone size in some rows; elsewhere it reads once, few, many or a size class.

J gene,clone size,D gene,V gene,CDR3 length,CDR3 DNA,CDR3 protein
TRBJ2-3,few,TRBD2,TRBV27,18,TGTGCCAGCAGTTTCTTCCGGACTAGCGGGTTCGGCACAGATACGCAGTATTTT,CASSFFRTSGFGTDTQYF
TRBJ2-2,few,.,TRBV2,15,TGTGCCAGCAGGTCGGGATATGCGGACACCGGGGAGCTGTTTTTT,CASRSGYADTGELFF
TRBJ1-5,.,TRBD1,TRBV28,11,TGTGCCAGCAGGGGACAGGGTTCCCAGCATTTT,CASRGQGSQHF
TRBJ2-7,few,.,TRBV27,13,TGTGCCAGCAGTTTTTCCGGAGGGGACGAGCAGTACTTC,CASSFSGGDEQYF
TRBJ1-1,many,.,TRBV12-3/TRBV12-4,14,TGTGCCAGCAGTCAGGGGATACTGAACACTGAAGCTTTCTTT,CASSQGILNTEAFF
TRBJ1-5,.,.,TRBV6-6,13,TGTGCCAGCAGTTCCCGGGGGGATCAGCCCCAGCATTTT,CASSSRGDQPQHF
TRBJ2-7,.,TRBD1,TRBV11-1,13,TGTGCCAGCAGCTTACACAGGGGCGGCGAGCAGTACTTC,CASSLHRGGEQYF
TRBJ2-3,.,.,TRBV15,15,TGTGCCACCAGCAGAGAAGGCAGAACCACAGATACGCAGTATTTT,CATSREGRTTDTQYF
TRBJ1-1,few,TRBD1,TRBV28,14,TGTGCCAGCACCACGGGACAGCTGAACACTGAAGCTTTCTTT,CASTTGQLNTEAFF
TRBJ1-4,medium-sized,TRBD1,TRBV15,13,TGTGCCACCCTCGACAGGGGACAAGAAAAACTGTTTTTT,CATLDRGQEKLFF
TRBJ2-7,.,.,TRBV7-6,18,TGTGCCAGCAGCTTAGAAGGGGGCAGGGGGGGGGGCAAGAACGAGCAGTACTTC,CASSLEGGRGGGKNEQYF
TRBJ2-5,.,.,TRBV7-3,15,TGTGCCAGCAGCTTAAGGCAGGGGACGAGGGAGACCCAGTACTTC,CASSLRQGTRETQYF
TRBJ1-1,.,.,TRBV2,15,TGTGCCAGCAGTGAAGAGGACAGTATGAACACTGAAGCTTTCTTT,CASSEEDSMNTEAFF
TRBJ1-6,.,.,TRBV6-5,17,TGTGCCAGCAGTTACTTCGTATCGGAGGGGTATAATTCACCCCTCCACTTT,CASSYFVSEGYNSPLHF
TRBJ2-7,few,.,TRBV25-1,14,TGTGCCAGCAGTGAGGGTTCGGGGGCGGGCGAGCAGTACTTC,CASSEGSGAGEQYF
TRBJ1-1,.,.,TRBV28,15,TGTGCCAGCAGATCGTTCAGTCTTCTAGGCGGTGAAGCTTTCTTT,CASRSFSLLGGEAFF
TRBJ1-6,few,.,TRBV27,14,TGTGCCAGCAGTTCGGGGGAAGCCAATTCACCCCTCCACTTT,CASSSGEANSPLHF
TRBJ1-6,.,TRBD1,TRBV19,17,TGTGCCAGTAGTACCCGGGACAGGGGCTCCTATAATTCACCCCTCCACTTT,CASSTRDRGSYNSPLHF
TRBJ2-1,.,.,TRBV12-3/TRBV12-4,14,TGTGCCAGCAGTTTAGGTCTCTTCGCAGGGGAGCAGTTCTTC,CASSLGLFAGEQFF
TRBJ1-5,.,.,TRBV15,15,TGTGCCACCAGCAGAGACCTTGGAGGGTCGGTGCCCCAGCATTTT,CATSRDLGGSVPQHF
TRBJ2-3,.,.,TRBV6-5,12,TGTGCCAGCACTCGGATCCCCGGTACGCAGTATTTT,CASTRIPGTQYF
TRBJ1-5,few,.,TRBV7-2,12,TGTGCCAGCAGCCCCCTAGCACAGCCCCAGCATTTT,CASSPLAQPQHF
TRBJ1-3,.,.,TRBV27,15,TGTGCCAGCAGTTTATCGCCAATCGTCGGACACACCATATATTTT,CASSLSPIVGHTIYF
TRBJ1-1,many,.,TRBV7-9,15,TGTGCCAGCAGCTTAGTGGAGGGGGGAGGGACTGAAGCTTTCTTT,CASSLVEGGGTEAFF
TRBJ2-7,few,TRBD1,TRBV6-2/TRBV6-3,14,TGTGCCAGCAGTCGTGGACAGGGAGTCCACGAGCAGTACTTC,CASSRGQGVHEQYF
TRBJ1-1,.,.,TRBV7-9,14,TGTGCCAGCAGCTTAGCATATAGGAACACTGAAGCTTTCTTT,CASSLAYRNTEAFF
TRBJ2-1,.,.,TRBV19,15,TGTGCCAGTAGTATCGTATCAGCTGAAGACAATGAGCAGTTCTTC,CASSIVSAEDNEQFF
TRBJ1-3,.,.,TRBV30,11,TGTGCCTGGTCATCTGGAAACACCATATATTTT,CAWSSGNTIYF
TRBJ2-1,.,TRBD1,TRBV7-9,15,TGTGCCAGCAGCGCGAAGGGACAGGGGGCTTATGAGCAGTTCTTC,CASSAKGQGAYEQFF
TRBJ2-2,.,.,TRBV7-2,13,TGTGCCAGCAGCTATTCTTGGGGCGGGGAGCTGTTTTTT,CASSYSWGGELFF
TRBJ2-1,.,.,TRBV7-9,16,TGTGCCAGCAGCTTAGATGAGGGTATCTCCTACAATGAGCAGTTCTTC,CASSLDEGISYNEQFF
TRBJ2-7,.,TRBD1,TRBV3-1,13,TGTGCCAGCAGCCACTTGGACAGGGGCGAGCAGTACTTC,CASSHLDRGEQYF
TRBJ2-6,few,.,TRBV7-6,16,TGTGCCAGCAGCCAGCGGACGAGCTCTGGGGCCAACGTCCTGACTTTC,CASSQRTSSGANVLTF
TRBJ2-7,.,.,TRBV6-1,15,TGTGCCAGCAGCATAGGTGGCATGGGGACCTACGAGCAGTACTTC,CASSIGGMGTYEQYF
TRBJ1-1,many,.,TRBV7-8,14,TGTGCCAGCAGCTTAGTGACGGAGAACACTGAAGCTTTCTTT,CASSLVTENTEAFF
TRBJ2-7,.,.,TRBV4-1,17,TGCGCCAGCAGCCAAGACTGGATTCGGGACTTTGGCTACGAGCAGTACTTC,CASSQDWIRDFGYEQYF
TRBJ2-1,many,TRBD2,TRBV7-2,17,TGTGCCAGCAGCTTAGAGAGGACTAGCGGGGACCTCAATGAGCAGTTCTTC,CASSLERTSGDLNEQFF
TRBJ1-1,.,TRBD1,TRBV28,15,TGTGCCAGCGGTCGACAGGGATGGGAGGTAACTGAAGCTTTCTTT,CASGRQGWEVTEAFF
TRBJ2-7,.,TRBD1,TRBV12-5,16,TGTGCTAGTGGTTTGCTCCGGACAGGGGGCTTCTACGAGCAGTACTTC,CASGLLRTGGFYEQYF
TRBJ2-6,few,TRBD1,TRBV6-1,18,TGTGCCAGCAGACAACCCGGGACAGGGTTCTCTGGGGCCAACGTCCTGACTTTC,CASRQPGTGFSGANVLTF
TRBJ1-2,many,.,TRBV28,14,TGTGCCAGCAGTTTGCTGGGGGCCCTCTATGGCTACACCTTC,CASSLLGALYGYTF
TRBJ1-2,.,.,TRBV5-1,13,TGCGCCAGCAGCCGCCGGGATGACTATGGCTACACCTTC,CASSRRDDYGYTF
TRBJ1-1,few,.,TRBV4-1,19,TGCGCCAGCAGCCAAGTTCTAAGGCGGACAGCAAAAATGAACACTGAAGCTTTCTTT,CASSQVLRRTAKMNTEAFF
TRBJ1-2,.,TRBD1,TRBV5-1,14,TGCGCCAGCAGCCCGTCTGGGACAGGGAGAGGCTACACCTTC,CASSPSGTGRGYTF
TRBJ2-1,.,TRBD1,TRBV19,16,TGTGCCAGTAGTATACAGGCCGGACAGGGCGGCAATGAGCAGTTCTTC,CASSIQAGQGGNEQFF
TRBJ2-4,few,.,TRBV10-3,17,TGTGCCATCAGTGAGTGGCAGGTACTACTAGCCAAAAACATTCAGTACTTC,CAISEWQVLLAKNIQYF
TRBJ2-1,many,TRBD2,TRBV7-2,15,TGTGCCAGCAGCTTAGTAGGACTAGATACCAATGAGCAGTTCTTC,CASSLVGLDTNEQFF
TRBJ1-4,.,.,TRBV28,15,TGTGCCAGCAGTTTACTTCTAGGGATGAGTGAAAAACTGTTTTTT,CASSLLLGMSEKLFF